This T cell receptor (beta chain) was retrieved from a study of T cell repertoires in cytomegalovirus infection. Study summary: Public TCR beta signatures provided an indication of both CMV infection and a matching HLA type.

TCRdb used MiXCR to reprocess the reads, holding one entry per CDR3 protein. The sample carries about 460,000 distinct CDR3 sequences, approximately 10% recorded once. The CDR3 spans 20 residues. Germline loops: CDR1 SGHTA, CDR2 FQGNSA. The V and J ends lost 7 bases and 0 bases, in that order; junction bases with no gene match: 18. This clonotype was detected many times. Antigen specificity is unknown. Points from the study as a whole: Identification of carriers of CMV plus the relevant HLA was performed using cumulative public TCR beta family frequency. There were HLA-C-restricted CMV-specific TCR beta clonotypes dominating the ex vivo response.

The chain carries TRBV7-2 and TRBJ2-6, with 7 bases lining up with TRBD2. The sequence came from a human donor in good health (CMV status not recorded). Some clones in this sample may be carry-over from other donors' samples. Specimen: PBMCs. CDR3 in DNA: TGTGCCAGCAACCCTGTCCTGGTAGCGGGCTTAAGCTCTGGGGCCAACGTCCTGACTTTC. Encoded protein: CASNPVLVAGLSSGANVLTF.